This TCR beta chain is drawn from a study of T cells in Graves' hyperthyroidism and ophthalmopathy. Uncontrolled infection, other autoimmune disease, pregnancy or lactation led to exclusion. From approximately 9.5 ml of fresh peripheral blood, PBMCs were isolated. Researchers took RNA transcripts and amplified the TCR beta CDR3 regions from them. The HTBI set primed first-round TCR CDR3 RT-PCR. TCRdb re-analysed the multiplex PCR reads in MiXCR, keeping a single row per CDR3 protein. The data show 540,000 or so distinct CDR3 sequences, around 14% seen once. The receptor's source is a woman under 40 with Graves' hyperthyroidism. The specimen sequenced was blood.

Here the CDR3 DNA reads TGCAGTGCCCGGAGCGGAATATCCGGGACTAGCGGGTTAACCTACAATGAGCAGTTCTTC. It yields the protein CSARSGISGTSGLTYNEQFF. The chain employs TRBV20-1 and TRBJ2-1; 12 positions agree with TRBD2. Unmatched junction bases numbered 20, after V lost 6 bases and J lost 2 bases. CDR3 size: 20 residues. Germline V lookup: CDR1 DFQATT, CDR2 SNEGSKA (reference sequence).